The subject of this entry is one T cell receptor (beta chain). The V gene end was trimmed by 1 base and the J gene end by 7 bases; junction bases not matched to a gene: 5. Germline V gene lookup returns CDR1 SGDLS and CDR2 YYNGEE. The CDR3 consists of 15 residues. The source of the sample is a study of OX40 agonist ivuxolimab in advanced cancers. Generated by immunoSEQ multiplex PCR, the TCRdb table keeps only in-frame clones and is missing some. The sample holds some 83,000 clones, around nine tenths seen once. This specimen consisted of CD4+ or CD8+ T cells sorted from blood, obtained in a trial of the OX40 agonist ivuxolimab. The rearrangement joins TRBV9 to TRBJ2-1; 10 bases map to TRBD2. This sequence was found in an adult with an advanced solid tumor such as melanoma, head and neck, liver or kidney cancer. The CDR3 sequence is CASSVSGRAVNEQFF. In DNA, the CDR3 is TGTGCCAGCAGCGTAAGCGGGAGGGCCGTGAATGAGCAGTTCTTC.